The source of this TCR beta chain is a study of blood T cell repertoires in COVID-19. Study-level information: Both acute and convalescent COVID-19 samples were obtained from the United States, Italy and Spain. From T cells, B-cell-depleted T cells, or PBMCs came the material, which was cDNA or gDNA.

Trimming at V came to 6 bases and at J to 7 bases, leaving 8 bases not matched to a gene. CDR1 and CDR2 (germline): SEHNR, FQNEAQ (reference sequence). CDR3 length: 14 residues. As processed by the authors: Counts of nucleated cells, estimated from reference gene primer amplification, were obtained. Assay used: immunoSEQ multiplex PCR; TCRdb lists only in-frame clones, some missing. V, J and clone size are taken as reported in that table, and D and trimming were inferred from the DNA itself. The sample has around 320,000 clones; approximately 88% are singletons. The specimen sequenced was peripheral blood. This receptor was obtained from a woman in her twenties or thirties who had recovered from COVID-19. V gene TRBV7-9 combines with J gene TRBJ2-2; 7 nucleotides align to TRBD2. The CDR3 sequence: CASRLSGAVGELFF. CDR3 DNA: TGTGCCAGCAGACTCAGCGGGGCTGTCGGGGAGCTGTTTTTT.